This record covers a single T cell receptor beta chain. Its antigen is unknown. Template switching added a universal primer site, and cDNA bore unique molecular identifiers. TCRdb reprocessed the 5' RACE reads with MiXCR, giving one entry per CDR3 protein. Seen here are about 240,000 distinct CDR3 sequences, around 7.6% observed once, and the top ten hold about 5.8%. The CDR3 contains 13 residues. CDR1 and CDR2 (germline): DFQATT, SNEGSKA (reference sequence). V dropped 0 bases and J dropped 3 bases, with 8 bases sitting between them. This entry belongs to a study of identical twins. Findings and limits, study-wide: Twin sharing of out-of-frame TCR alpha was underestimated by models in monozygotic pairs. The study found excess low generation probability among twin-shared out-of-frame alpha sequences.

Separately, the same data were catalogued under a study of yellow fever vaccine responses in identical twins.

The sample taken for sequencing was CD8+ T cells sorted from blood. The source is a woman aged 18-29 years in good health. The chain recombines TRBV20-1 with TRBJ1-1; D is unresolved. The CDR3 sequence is CSARDEAYTEAFF. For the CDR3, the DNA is TGCAGTGCTAGAGATGAAGCCTACACTGAAGCTTTCTTT.